The TCR beta chain described here comes from a study of blood T cells in healthy people across ages. Study findings and constraints: Researchers judged that diversity estimates from one million T cells fell short of true values. Higher diversity, along with more naive CD4+ cells, distinguished long-lived donors from aged donors. Older age coincided with a roughly linear decline in TCR beta diversity per million T cells. Without sorted subsets, naive and antigen-experienced compartments could not be conclusively compared.

A second PCR of 7 to 11 cycles used a sample-barcoded 5' primer and a J-beta primer mix. Each CDR3 protein gets one entry after TCRdb re-called the 5' RACE reads with MiXCR. The sample contains about 830,000 distinct CDR3 sequences, around two thirds of which appear only once. Germline V CDR1 and CDR2: DFQATT, SNEGSKA (reference sequence). Trimming took 6 bases from V and 8 from J; bases not matched to a gene: 8. This CDR3 has 12 residues. This clonotype has just one count. The target antigen is unknown. The sequence was obtained from a man aged 30 to 45 in good health. The sequenced sample consisted of blood. This chain connects TRBV20-1 to TRBJ1-2; TRBD1 aligns across 8 bases. This CDR3 is CSATTGVNGYTF. CDR3 nucleotide sequence: TGCAGTGCCACGACAGGGGTAAACGGCTACACCTTC.